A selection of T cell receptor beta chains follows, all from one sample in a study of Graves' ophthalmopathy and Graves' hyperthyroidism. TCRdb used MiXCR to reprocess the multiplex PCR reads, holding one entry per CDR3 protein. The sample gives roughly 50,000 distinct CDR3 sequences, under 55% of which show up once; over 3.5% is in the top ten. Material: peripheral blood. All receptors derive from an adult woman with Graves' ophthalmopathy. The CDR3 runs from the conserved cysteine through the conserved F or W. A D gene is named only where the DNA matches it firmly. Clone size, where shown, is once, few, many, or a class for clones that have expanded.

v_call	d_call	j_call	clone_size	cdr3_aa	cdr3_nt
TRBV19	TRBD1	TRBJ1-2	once	CASSSLGQGANYGYTF	TGTGCCAGTAGTAGCCTAGGACAGGGGGCGAACTATGGCTACACCTTC
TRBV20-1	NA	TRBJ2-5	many	CSARGVIPGGTQYF	TGCAGTGCTAGAGGTGTTATCCCTGGGGGGACCCAGTACTTC
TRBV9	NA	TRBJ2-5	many	CASSAGVGNQYF	TGTGCCAGCAGCGCGGGGGTAGGGAACCAGTACTTC
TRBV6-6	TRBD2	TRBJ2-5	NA	CASTCERGTQYF	TGTGCCAGCACTTGCGAGCGGGGCACCCAGTACTTC
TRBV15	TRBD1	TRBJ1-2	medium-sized	CATSIRDRELYGYTF	TGTGCCACCAGTATCCGGGACAGAGAACTCTATGGCTACACCTTC
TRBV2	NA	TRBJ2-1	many	CASSEGTASNEQFF	TGTGCCAGCAGTGAAGGGACGGCATCCAATGAGCAGTTCTTC
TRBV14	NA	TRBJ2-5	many	CASSPQRFGETQYF	TGTGCCAGCAGCCCGCAGCGGTTTGGAGAGACCCAGTACTTC
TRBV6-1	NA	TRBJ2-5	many	CASRPPNQETQYF	TGTGCCAGCAGGCCACCAAACCAAGAGACCCAGTACTTC
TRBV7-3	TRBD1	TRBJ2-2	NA	CASTKDPPTGVRTGELFF	TGTGCCAGCACCAAAGATCCGCCGACAGGGGTCAGAACCGGGGAGCTGTTTTTT
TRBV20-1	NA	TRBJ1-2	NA	CSSDRPGGYTF	TGCAGTTCCGACAGGCCTGGAGGCTACACCTTC
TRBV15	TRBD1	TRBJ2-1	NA	CATSARDRGRNEQFF	TGTGCCACCAGCGCTCGGGACAGGGGGCGCAATGAGCAGTTCTTC
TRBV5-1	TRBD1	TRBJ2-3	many	CASSGQGAADTQYF	TGCGCCAGCTCGGGACAGGGGGCGGCAGATACGCAGTATTTT
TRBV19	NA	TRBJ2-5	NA	CASSPGGASETQYF	TGTGCCAGTAGTCCTGGGGGGGCTTCGGAGACCCAGTACTTC
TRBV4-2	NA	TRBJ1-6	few	CASSQDGNSPLHF	TGTGCCAGCAGCCAAGATGGGAATTCACCCCTCCACTTT
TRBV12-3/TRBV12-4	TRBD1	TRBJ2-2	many	CASSIRQGGTGELFF	TGTGCCAGCAGCATCCGACAGGGGGGCACCGGGGAGCTGTTTTTT
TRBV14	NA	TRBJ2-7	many	CASSWGGAYEQYF	TGTGCCAGCAGCTGGGGTGGGGCCTACGAGCAGTACTTC
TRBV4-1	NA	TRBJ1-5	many	CASSQVQGSRQPQHF	TGCGCCAGCAGCCAAGTACAGGGCTCCAGGCAGCCCCAGCATTTT
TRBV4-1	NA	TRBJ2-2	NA	CASSQEAGLGTGELFF	TGCGCCAGCAGCCAAGAGGCAGGGTTGGGGACCGGGGAGCTGTTTTTT
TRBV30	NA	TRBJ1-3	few	CAWNSQSRNTIYF	TGTGCCTGGAATAGCCAGTCTAGAAACACCATATATTTT
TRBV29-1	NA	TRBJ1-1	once	CSGAMGGMNTEAFF	TGCAGCGGAGCTATGGGCGGGATGAACACTGAAGCTTTCTTT
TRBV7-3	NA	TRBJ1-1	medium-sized	CASSLIGSTEAFF	TGTGCCAGCAGCTTAATTGGGAGCACTGAAGCTTTCTTT
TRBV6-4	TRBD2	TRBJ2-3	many	CASSDSSGRADTQYF	TGTGCCAGCAGTGACTCTAGCGGGAGGGCCGATACGCAGTATTTT
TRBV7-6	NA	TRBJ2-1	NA	CASSLGSGFGSGEQFF	TGTGCCAGCAGCTTAGGGAGTGGGTTTGGTTCCGGTGAGCAGTTCTTC
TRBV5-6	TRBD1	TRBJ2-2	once	CASSLGVRDRGLFF	TGTGCCAGCAGCTTGGGGGTCCGGGACAGGGGGCTGTTTTTT
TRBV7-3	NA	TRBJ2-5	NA	CASIAFQQRQGTQYF	TGTGCCAGCATCGCCTTTCAGCAAAGACAAGGGACCCAGTACTTC
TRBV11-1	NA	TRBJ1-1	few	CASSQERITEAFF	TGTGCCAGCAGCCAGGAGCGAATTACTGAAGCTTTCTTT
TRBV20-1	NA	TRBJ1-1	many	CSARVRGLMNTEAFF	TGCAGTGCTAGGGTCCGGGGACTCATGAACACTGAAGCTTTCTTT
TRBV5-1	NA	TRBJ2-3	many	CASSLVASEADTQYF	TGCGCCAGCAGCTTGGTGGCTAGCGAAGCAGATACGCAGTATTTT